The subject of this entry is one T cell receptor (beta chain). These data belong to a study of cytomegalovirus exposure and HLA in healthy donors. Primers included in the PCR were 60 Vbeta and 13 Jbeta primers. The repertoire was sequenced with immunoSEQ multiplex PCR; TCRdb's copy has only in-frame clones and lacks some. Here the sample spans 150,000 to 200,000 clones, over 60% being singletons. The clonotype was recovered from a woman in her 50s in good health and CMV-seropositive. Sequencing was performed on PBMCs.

The CDR3 region is CASRTGSLGDTQYF. DNA for the CDR3: TGTGCCAGCAGGACAGGGTCTTTAGGAGATACGCAGTATTTT. The chain links TRBV27 to TRBJ2-3; TRBD1 matches at 7 bases. CDR1 and CDR2 from the germline V gene are MNHEY and SMNVEV (reference sequence). The V segment lost 6 bases and the J segment 5 bases; nucleotides outside the gene matches: 8. The CDR3 loop spans 14 amino acids.